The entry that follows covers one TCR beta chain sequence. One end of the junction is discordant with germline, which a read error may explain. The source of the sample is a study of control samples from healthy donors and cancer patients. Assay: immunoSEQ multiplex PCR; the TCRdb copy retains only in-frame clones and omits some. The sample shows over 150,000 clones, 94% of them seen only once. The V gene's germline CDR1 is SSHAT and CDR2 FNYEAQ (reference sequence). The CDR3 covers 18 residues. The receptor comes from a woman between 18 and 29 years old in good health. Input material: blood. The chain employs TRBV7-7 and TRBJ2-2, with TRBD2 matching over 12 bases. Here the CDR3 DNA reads TGTGCTAGCAGCCCAATCCGGTTCCTAGCGGGAGGGACCGGGGAGCTGTTTTTT. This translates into CASSPIRFLAGGTGELFF.